A single sample gave rise to the 18 T cell receptor beta chains below, sequenced in a study of OX40 agonist ivuxolimab in advanced cancers. The assay was immunoSEQ multiplex PCR, and TCRdb's table has in-frame clones only and misses some. The sample has roughly 66,000 clones, about four fifths seen once; the top ten hold about 2.3%. The sample consisted of CD4+ or CD8+ T cells sorted from blood, taken in a trial of the OX40 agonist ivuxolimab. The receptor source for this set is an adult with an advanced solid tumor such as melanoma, head and neck, liver or kidney cancer.

The chain uses TRBV9 and TRBJ2-5, with TRBD2 matching over 8 bases. The ends lost 0 bases at V and 4 bases at J; junction bases unmatched: 5. Germline V lookup: CDR1 SGDLS, CDR2 YYNGEE. CDR3 length: 15 amino acids. For the CDR3, the DNA is TGTGCCAGCAGCGTAGCCTTAGCGGGAACAGAGACCCAGTACTTC. Translation gives CASSVALAGTETQYF. Full variable domain (remainder filled in from reference TRBV9 and TRBJ2-5): DSGVTQTPKHLITATGQRVTLRCSPRSGDLSVYWYQQSLDQGLQFLIQYYNGEERAKGNILERFSAQQFPDLHSELNLSSLELGDSALYFCASSVALAGTETQYFGPGTRLLVL.

The chain recombines TRBV2 with TRBJ1-3, with D hard to call. Germline CDR1 reads SNHLY; CDR2 reads FYNNEI. CDR3 length equals 12 residues. Deletions cut 4 bases from V and 3 bases from J, with 4 bases between. DNA of the CDR3: TGTGCCAGCAGTGTTGATGGAAACACCATATATTTT. Amino acid sequence: CASSVDGNTIYF.

V is TRBV7-2 and J is TRBJ2-3, with 8 bases identical to TRBD2. Germline loops: CDR1 SGHTA, CDR2 FQGNSA. The CDR3 spans 15 residues. The J segment lost 1 base and the V segment lost 4 bases, leaving 4 bases of the junction unmatched. The CDR3 region has the DNA TGTGCCAGCAGCTCCAATAGCGGGGGCACAGATACGCAGTATTTT. Translated: CASSSNSGGTDTQYF.

CDR3 nucleotides: TGTGCCAGTAGTTCGACAGGGAAAAACACTGAAGCTTTCTTT. Residues: CASSSTGKNTEAFF. This sequence joins TRBV19 and TRBJ1-1; 7 nucleotides line up with TRBD1. CDR1 and CDR2 from the germline V gene are LNHDA and SQIVND (reference sequence). The CDR3 loop spans 14 amino acids. V shed 5 bases and J 2 bases; nucleotides not matched to a gene: 5.

The table lists this clone with a count of one. The J gene is TRBJ1-5, the V gene TRBV5-1; D possibly corresponds to TRBD1 (6 bases). Germline values: CDR1 SGHRS, CDR2 YFSETQ. The CDR3 contains 14 residues. Trimming cost V 5 bases and J 4 bases, with 13 bases left between them. CDR3 bases: TGCGCCAGCAGTTTTGGGCAGGGGAATCAGCCCCAGCATTTT. It translates to CASSFGQGNQPQHF.

This clone has a single count. The rearrangement uses TRBV19 and TRBJ1-5, with 7 bases aligning to TRBD1. CDR1 and CDR2 from the germline V gene are LNHDA and SQIVND (reference sequence). The CDR3 totals 14 residues. V lost 4 bases, J lost 6 bases, and 6 bases stayed unmatched. The CDR3, as DNA: TGTGCCAGTAGTACAACAGGGGTCGGTCAGCCCCAGCATTTT. This codes for CASSTTGVGQPQHF. The entire variable domain, with the rest obtained from reference TRBV19 and TRBJ1-5, is as follows: DGGITQSPKYLFRKEGQNVTLSCEQNLNHDAMYWYRQDPGQGLRLIYYSQIVNDFQKGDIAEGYSVSREKKESFPLTVTSAQKNPTAFYLCASSTTGVGQPQHFGDGTRLSIL.

The rearrangement uses TRBV11-2 and TRBJ1-2; D is unresolved. Per the germline V gene, CDR1 is SGHAT and CDR2 is FQNNGV. Trimming took 0 bases from V and 8 from J, leaving 10 bases between them. This CDR3 comprises 13 residues. CDR3 amino acids: CASSLDRDLGYTF. CDR3 nucleotides: TGTGCCAGCAGCTTAGATCGGGATCTGGGCTACACCTTC. Full variable domain (remainder filled in from reference TRBV11-2 and TRBJ1-2): EAGVAQSPRYKIIEKRQSVAFWCNPISGHATLYWYQQILGQGPKLLIQFQNNGVVDDSQLPKDRFSAERLKGVDSTLKIQPAKLEDSAVYLCASSLDRDLGYTFGSGTRLTVV.

The chain joins TRBV11-3 to TRBJ2-1, with 8 positions matching TRBD1. Unmatched junction bases numbered 4, after V lost 6 bases and J lost 0 bases. The CDR3 contains 15 residues. CDR1 is SGHNT, CDR2 YENEEA, per germline. This CDR3 reads CASSRGTGSYNEQFF. The CDR3 DNA follows: TGTGCCAGCAGTCGTGGGACAGGCTCCTACAATGAGCAGTTCTTC.

The rearrangement joins TRBV6-4 to TRBJ1-2; D is ambiguous. The V end lost 6 bases, the J end lost 4 bases, and 15 bases lay between the germline ends. The CDR3 length is 14 residues. Germline CDR1 reads MRHNA; CDR2 reads SNTAGT. In DNA form, the CDR3 reads TGTGCCAGCAGACCCACGGGGTTGGGCTATGGCTACACCTTC. Its protein is CASRPTGLGYGYTF.

The rearrangement joins TRBV2 to TRBJ2-3; D unresolved. This CDR3 region has 14 residues. Between the trimmed V and J ends, which lost 2 bases and 1 base, there was a span of 7 bases. Germline V gene lookup returns CDR1 SNHLY and CDR2 FYNNEI. The CDR3 DNA reads TGTGCCAGCAGTGAATATGTGGGCACAGATACGCAGTATTTT. Translated: CASSEYVGTDTQYF.

The V gene is TRBV7-6, the J gene TRBJ2-1; tentative D call: TRBD2 (6 bases). V dropped 2 bases and J dropped 4 bases, with 18 bases sitting between them. Germline V gene data show CDR1 as SGHVS and CDR2 as FNYEAQ. The CDR3 loop spans 17 amino acids. DNA of the CDR3: TGTGCCAGCAGCTTATGGATGAGCGCGGGGACTTACAATGAGCAGTTCTTC. Translation gives CASSLWMSAGTYNEQFF.

This clone was counted only a few times. The gene calls are TRBV10-3 and TRBJ2-3; D is ambiguous. Trimming cost V 3 bases and J 0 bases, with 4 bases left between them. From germline, CDR1 is ENHRY and CDR2 SYGVKD. This CDR3 is built from 13 residues. The CDR3 reads CAISDRSTDTQYF. The CDR3 coding sequence is TGTGCCATCAGTGACAGGAGCACAGATACGCAGTATTTT.

The CDR3 protein is CASRPGTSGYNEQFF. The CDR3 DNA sequence: TGTGCCAGCAGACCTGGAACTAGCGGGTACAATGAGCAGTTCTTC. The chain combines TRBV6-5 with TRBJ2-1; 9 positions match TRBD2. After removal of 6 bases from V and 4 bases from J, the junction contained 7 bases not matched to a gene. The CDR3 consists of 15 residues. The germline V gene has CDR1 MNHEY and CDR2 SVGAGI.

The chain links TRBV6-5 to TRBJ2-1; D is perhaps TRBD1 or TRBD2 (5 bases each). The V end was cut by 1 base, the J end by 13 bases, with 8 bases between. This CDR3 comprises 11 residues. Germline assignment: CDR1 MNHEY and CDR2 SVGAGI. The CDR3 bases are TGTGCCAGCAGTTACTTGGGGGTACAGTTCTTC. Amino acid sequence: CASSYLGVQFF.

The chain joins TRBV5-1 to TRBJ2-7; 10 nucleotides match TRBD2. The CDR3 has 15 residues. The ends lost 3 bases at V and 1 base at J; junction bases unmatched: 4. The germline V gene has CDR1 SGHRS and CDR2 YFSETQ. This CDR3 reads CASSSSGRLSYEQYF. As DNA, the CDR3 is TGCGCCAGCAGCTCTAGCGGGAGATTATCCTACGAGCAGTACTTC.

V and J are TRBV30 and TRBJ1-1; D remains ambiguous. Trimming left V 2 bases short and J 5 bases short, with 18 bases between. CDR3 length equals 15 residues. Germline CDR1 and CDR2: GTSNPN and SVGIG (reference sequence). CDR3 DNA sequence: TGTGCCTGGAGTAACCGGGGAGGTAGGGCAACTGAAGCTTTCTTT. The encoded protein is CAWSNRGGRATEAFF. The complete variable domain, with remaining parts taken from reference TRBV30 and TRBJ1-1, reads SQTIHQWPATLVQPVGSPLSLECTVEGTSNPNLYWYRQAAGRGLQLLFYSVGIGQISSEVPQNLSASRPQDRQFILSSKKLLLSDSGFYLCAWSNRGGRATEAFFGQGTRLTVV.

The genes are TRBV19 and TRBJ1-1; TRBD1 agrees at 7 bases. The CDR3 sequence is 16 residues long. Germline trimming cut 5 bases from V and 1 base from J; bases unmatched to any gene: 10. Germline-derived CDR1 and CDR2 are LNHDA and SQIVND (reference sequence). The CDR3 DNA reads TGTGCCAGTAGTTTCAGTCCGGGACAGAGGAACACTGAAGCTTTCTTT. Amino acid sequence: CASSFSPGQRNTEAFF.

The chain employs TRBV28 and TRBJ2-2; 9 nucleotides align to TRBD2. V lost 4 bases, J lost 6 bases, and 12 bases stayed unmatched. Germline CDR1 MDHEN, CDR2 SYDVKM. The CDR3 runs to 17 residues. The DNA of the CDR3 is TGTGCCAGCAGTTCCTGGGGACTCGCGGGAGGGCCCGGGGAGCTGTTTTTT. Its protein product is CASSSWGLAGGPGELFF.